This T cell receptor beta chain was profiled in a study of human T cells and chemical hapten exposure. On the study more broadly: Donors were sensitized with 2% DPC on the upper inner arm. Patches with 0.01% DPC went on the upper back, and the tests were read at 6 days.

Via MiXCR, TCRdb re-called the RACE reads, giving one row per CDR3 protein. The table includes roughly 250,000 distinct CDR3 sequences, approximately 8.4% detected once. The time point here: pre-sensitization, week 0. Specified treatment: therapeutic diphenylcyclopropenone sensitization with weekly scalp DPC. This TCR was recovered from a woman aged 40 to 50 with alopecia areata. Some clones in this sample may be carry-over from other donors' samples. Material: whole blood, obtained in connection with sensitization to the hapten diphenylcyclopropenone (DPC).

CDR3 region: CASSLGGTTYNEQFF. The CDR3 DNA reads as TGTGCCAGCAGTTTGGGGGGGACTACCTACAATGAGCAGTTCTTC. The rearrangement joins TRBV27 to TRBJ2-1; 7 bases fit TRBD2. CDR3 length equals 15 residues. J gave up 2 bases and V 3 bases, and 4 bases lay outside the gene matches. Germline V CDR1 and CDR2: MNHEY, SMNVEV (reference sequence).